The 21 T cell receptor beta chains below were found in one sample sequenced in a study of blood T cell repertoires in COVID-19. Using immunoSEQ multiplex PCR, the repertoire was profiled, and TCRdb retains in-frame clones only, with some absent. Counted here are 250,000 to 350,000 clones, approximately 89% occurring once; the ten biggest clones make up less than 3.5%. Sequencing used PBMCs or T cells enriched from blood (not recorded which). The receptors here all came from a woman between 45 and 60 years old who had been exposed to COVID-19.

The chain couples TRBV7-9 to TRBJ1-2; possible D gene TRBD1, 6 bases. This CDR3 comprises 13 residues. Germline V gene data show CDR1 as SEHNR and CDR2 as FQNEAQ (reference sequence). Trimming pared 4 bases from V and 4 bases from J, leaving 10 bases between. The CDR3 region is CASSSLDSYGYTF. CDR3 bases: TGTGCCAGCAGCTCTCTGGACAGCTATGGCTACACCTTC. Full variable domain (missing parts from reference TRBV7-9 and TRBJ1-2): DTGVSQNPRHKITKRGQNVTFRCDPISEHNRLYWYRQTLGQGPEFLTYFQNEAQLEKSRLLSDRFSAERPKGSFSTLEIQRTEQGDSAMYLCASSSLDSYGYTFGSGTRLTVV.

The chain is built from TRBV30 and TRBJ1-5; D gene unclear. Germline lookup yields CDR1 GTSNPN and CDR2 SVGIG (reference sequence). With 0 bases removed from V and 5 bases from J, the gap between germline ends came to 8 bases. This CDR3 is 13 amino acids long. CDR3 residues: CAWSVGRDQPQHF. The DNA for the CDR3 is TGTGCCTGGAGTGTCGGGAGGGATCAGCCCCAGCATTTT.

The rearrangement links TRBV28 to TRBJ1-4; 12 bases match TRBD1. The CDR3 extends over 16 amino acids. V lost 6 bases to trimming and J lost 7 bases; unmatched junction nucleotides: 9. Germline CDR1 reads MDHEN; CDR2 reads SYDVKM. The CDR3 DNA reads TGTGCCAGCAGGTCCCGGGACAGGGGGCTGAGTGAAAAACTGTTTTTT. This gives the protein CASRSRDRGLSEKLFF.

The chain uses TRBV2 and TRBJ2-1; TRBD2 matches 13 bases. Germline V lookup: CDR1 SNHLY, CDR2 FYNNEI. This CDR3 has 18 amino acids. The junction had 8 bases not matched to a gene; V was cut back by 6 bases and J by 0 bases. This chain's CDR3 is CASRPGLAGPYSYNEQFF. The CDR3 coding sequence is TGTGCCAGCAGACCGGGACTAGCGGGACCCTACTCCTACAATGAGCAGTTCTTC.

The chain has TRBV30 and TRBJ2-1, with 9 bases aligning to TRBD1. V lost 0 bases, J lost 2 bases, and 14 bases stayed unmatched. Germline CDR1 reads GTSNPN; CDR2 reads SVGIG (reference sequence). There are 19 residues in the CDR3. Written as DNA, the CDR3 is TGTGCCTGGAGTGTGGGGACAGGGCTTTCTATGACCCCCTACAATGAGCAGTTCTTC. Translating it yields CAWSVGTGLSMTPYNEQFF.

This chain uses TRBV7-6 with TRBJ1-3; possibly TRBD1 for D (5 bases). Trimming took off 1 base at V and 3 bases at J, with 10 bases between the two ends. The CDR3 covers 15 residues. Germline CDR1 is SGHVS and CDR2 is FNYEAQ. DNA for the CDR3: TGTGCCAGCAGCTTAGTTACAGGCGTTGGAAACACCATATATTTT. Its protein product is CASSLVTGVGNTIYF.

This chain links TRBV9 with TRBJ1-2, with D unresolved. Germline V gives CDR1 SGDLS, CDR2 YYNGEE. This CDR3 region has 15 residues. V was pared by 3 bases and J by 2 bases, with 14 bases between. Here the CDR3 DNA reads TGTGCCAGCAGCGCGAGACATAATGAGAACTATGGCTACACCTTC. Its translation: CASSARHNENYGYTF.

The CDR3 is CASSRQGNTEAFF. The CDR3, as DNA: TGTGCCAGCTCGCGACAGGGGAACACTGAAGCTTTCTTT. The chain joins TRBV18 to TRBJ1-1; 7 nucleotides line up with TRBD1. Germline V CDR1 and CDR2: KGHSH, LQKENI. J was trimmed by 1 base and V by 6 bases; bases with no gene match: 2. This CDR3 region has 13 residues.

The chain has TRBV29-1 and TRBJ2-5; TRBD2 might be the D (6 bases). The length of the CDR3 is 13 residues. Deletions cut 8 bases from V and 0 bases from J, with 13 bases between. The germline CDR1 and CDR2 sequences are SQVTM and ANQGSEA. In DNA form, the CDR3 reads TGCAGCTACCGGCGGGGCCACCAAGAGACCCAGTACTTC. Its protein is CSYRRGHQETQYF.

The chain has TRBV27 and TRBJ1-6; tentative D call: TRBD1 (5 bases). Germline lookup yields CDR1 MNHEY and CDR2 SMNVEV (reference sequence). Trimming cost V 0 bases and J 9 bases, with 15 bases left between them. This CDR3 has 16 amino acids. The CDR3 nucleotides read TGTGCCAGCAGTTTATCGCAGGGCGCATTCAGTTCACCCCTCCACTTT. Protein: CASSLSQGAFSSPLHF.

CDR3 coding DNA: TGTGCCAGCAGTTTCCCAAGTTCGACAGGATCCTACGAGCAGTACTTC. Amino acids: CASSFPSSTGSYEQYF. This chain joins TRBV28 and TRBJ2-7; weak D call: TRBD1 (6 bases). The CDR3 runs 16 residues. Germline V gives CDR1 MDHEN, CDR2 SYDVKM. V lost 3 bases and J 1 base, leaving 16 bases between the germline ends.

This clone was detected a few times. The chain employs TRBV5-4 and TRBJ1-1; perhaps TRBD1 as D (6 bases). The CDR3 extends over 13 amino acids. Trimming took 4 bases from V and 5 from J, leaving 12 bases between them. The germline gives CDR1 SGHNT, CDR2 YYREEE (reference sequence). CDR3 in DNA: TGTGCCAGCAGCCAAGAGGGGGGGACTGAAGCTTTCTTT. It is translated as CASSQEGGTEAFF. The full variable domain, in which reference TRBV5-4 and TRBJ1-1 provide the parts outside the CDR3, is ETGVTQSPTHLIKTRGQQVTLRCSSQSGHNTVSWYQQALGQGPQFIFQYYREEENGRGNFPPRFSGLQFPNYSSELNVNALELDDSALYLCASSQEGGTEAFFGQGTRLTVV.

V is TRBV28 and J is TRBJ1-2, with a weak D call TRBD1 (6 bases). Germline V gene lookup returns CDR1 MDHEN and CDR2 SYDVKM. The germline V and J ends were trimmed by 3 bases and 4 bases, with 12 bases remaining between them. The CDR3 consists of 14 residues. In nucleotides, the CDR3 is TGTGCCAGCAGTTTCCGGGACACGGGCTATGGCTACACCTTC. It codes for CASSFRDTGYGYTF.

The chain carries TRBV19 and TRBJ1-3; unclear D gene. Germline-derived CDR1 and CDR2 are LNHDA and SQIVND (reference sequence). Trimming took off 8 bases at V and 0 bases at J, with 8 bases between the two ends. The CDR3 consists of 13 residues. The CDR3 here is CASRLSSGNTIYF. The DNA of the CDR3 is TGTGCCAGTCGACTGAGCTCTGGAAACACCATATATTTT.

This clone was counted a single time. The rearrangement links TRBV4-1 to TRBJ1-4, with 9 nucleotides matching TRBD1. The germline gives CDR1 MGHRA, CDR2 YSYEKL. The CDR3 length is 15 residues. Unmatched junction bases numbered 4, after V lost 2 bases and J lost 6 bases. The CDR3 reads CASSQPTGGYEKLFF. CDR3 bases: TGCGCCAGCAGCCAACCGACAGGGGGGTATGAAAAACTGTTTTTT.

The chain is built from TRBV21-1 and TRBJ1-5; TRBD1 is taken as the D call from the table, unchecked against the DNA. TRBV21-1 is a listed pseudogene. The CDR3 is made up of 17 amino acids. The CDR3 DNA sequence: TGTGCCAGCCCTCGGACAGGGGTTAAGGGTAGCAATCAGCCCCAGCATTTT. Its protein product is CASPRTGVKGSNQPQHF.

This clone showed up just a few times. Written as DNA, the CDR3 is TGTGCCAGCAGTTCTCAGGGTTCGAGTGAAAAACTGTTTTTT. Its translation: CASSSQGSSEKLFF. V gene TRBV7-8 combines with J gene TRBJ1-4, with D perhaps TRBD1 (5 bases). Trimming removed 6 bases at V and 7 bases at J, with 15 bases between. The CDR3 covers 14 residues. Germline V gene sequence: CDR1 SGHVS, CDR2 FQNEAQ.

CDR3 DNA sequence: TGTGCCAGCAGTCAAGCCGGGACAGGGATAGAGACCCAGTACTTC. Translation: CASSQAGTGIETQYF. The chain is built from TRBV28 and TRBJ2-5; TRBD1 matches 9 bases. Germline V gene data show CDR1 as MDHEN and CDR2 as SYDVKM. The CDR3 covers 15 residues. V dropped 5 bases and J dropped 4; count of bases not matched to a gene: 8.

V and J are TRBV11-3 and TRBJ1-1, with D possibly being TRBD1 (6 bases). Germline loops: CDR1 SGHNT, CDR2 YENEEA. This CDR3 is 14 amino acids long. Trimming pared 5 bases from V and 4 bases from J, leaving 14 bases between. CDR3 in amino acids: CASSAGGARTEAFF. CDR3 DNA sequence: TGTGCCAGCAGCGCCGGGGGGGCGCGCACTGAAGCTTTCTTT.

The genes are TRBV28 and TRBJ2-7; unclear D gene. Trimming removed 6 bases from V and 3 bases from J, with 6 bases in between. The CDR3 runs 11 residues. Germline V lookup: CDR1 MDHEN, CDR2 SYDVKM. CDR3: CASSSYYEQYF. In DNA form, the CDR3 reads TGTGCCAGCAGCTCTTACTACGAGCAGTACTTC.

The J gene is TRBJ2-1, the V gene TRBV10-3; D perhaps matches TRBD1 (7 bases). CDR3 length: 16 amino acids. Trimming stripped 8 bases from V and 2 bases from J, with 19 bases between. Germline CDR1 reads ENHRY; CDR2 reads SYGVKD. In nucleotides, the CDR3 is TGTGCCATCGGAAACCGGGCGGGACAGACCTACAATGAGCAGTTCTTC. Its protein product is CAIGNRAGQTYNEQFF.